This entry lists 30 T cell receptor beta chains sequenced from one sample in a study of shared clonotypes between healthy human individuals. Sequencing used immunoSEQ multiplex PCR; TCRdb keeps in-frame clones, though not all of them. The profile shows some 580,000 clones, 95% to 98% of them singletons. Naive CD8 populations comprised CD45RO-negative cells positively selected for CCR7, excluding terminally differentiated effector memory CD45RA+ cells. The sequenced material came from naive CD8+ T cells sorted from blood. The receptors originated from a man aged 25-45 years in good health.

This sequence joins TRBV9 and TRBJ2-2; 10 positions agree with TRBD2. Germline loops: CDR1 SGDLS, CDR2 YYNGEE. The CDR3 covers 15 residues. V lost 4 bases, J lost 6 bases, and 6 bases stayed unmatched. This CDR3 reads CASSPPSGRAGELFF. CDR3 nucleotides: TGTGCCAGCAGCCCCCCCAGCGGGAGGGCCGGGGAGCTGTTTTTT.

The chain links TRBV27 to TRBJ2-1; D is perhaps TRBD2 (6 bases). This CDR3 spans 14 amino acids. From germline, CDR1 is MNHEY and CDR2 SMNVEV (reference sequence). V was clipped by 3 bases and J by 8 bases, with 14 bases between them. This chain's CDR3 is CASSFGGIWYEQFF. In DNA, the CDR3 is TGTGCCAGCAGTTTCGGCGGGATCTGGTATGAGCAGTTCTTC.

The chain is built from TRBV5-1 and TRBJ2-7; TRBD1 matches 7 bases. There are 14 residues in the CDR3. V trimming: 3 bases; J trimming: 3 bases; junction bases outside the gene matches: 6. The germline V gene has CDR1 SGHRS and CDR2 YFSETQ. The DNA of the CDR3 is TGCGCCAGCAGCTCAAACAGGGGTTTCTACGAGCAGTACTTC. It encodes CASSSNRGFYEQYF. The variable domain in full, completed from reference TRBV5-1 and TRBJ2-7, reads KAGVTQTPRYLIKTRGQQVTLSCSPISGHRSVSWYQQTPGQGLQFLFEYFSETQRNKGNFPGRFSGRQFSNSRSEMNVSTLELGDSALYLCASSSNRGFYEQYFGPGTRLTVT.

This rearrangement joins TRBV9 to TRBJ1-2, with D hard to call. The V end lost 5 bases, the J end lost 5 bases, and 7 bases lay between the germline ends. Germline V gene sequence: CDR1 SGDLS, CDR2 YYNGEE. The CDR3 has 11 residues. In DNA form, the CDR3 reads TGTGCCAGCAGGACTAGTTATGGCTACACCTTC. It translates to CASRTSYGYTF. Full variable domain (outside the CDR3, taken from reference TRBV9 and TRBJ1-2): DSGVTQTPKHLITATGQRVTLRCSPRSGDLSVYWYQQSLDQGLQFLIQYYNGEERAKGNILERFSAQQFPDLHSELNLSSLELGDSALYFCASRTSYGYTFGSGTRLTVV.

The genes are TRBV29-1 and TRBJ2-3, with a weak D call TRBD2 (5 bases). The length of the CDR3 is 13 residues. The V gene lost 5 bases and the J gene lost 2 bases, with 11 bases spanning the gap. The germline CDR1 and CDR2 sequences are SQVTM and ANQGSEA. The CDR3 loop is CSVIGENTDTQYF. The DNA of the CDR3 is TGCAGCGTTATCGGGGAAAACACAGATACGCAGTATTTT.

Of note for this clone: Other nucleotide sequences from this sample produce the same CDR3. This chain's CDR3 is CASSLGRSSYEQYF. The CDR3, as DNA: TGCGCCAGCAGCTTGGGCCGCAGCTCCTACGAGCAGTACTTC. The chain recombines TRBV5-1 with TRBJ2-7; D gene unclear. CDR1 is SGHRS, CDR2 YFSETQ, per germline. V was clipped by 0 bases and J by 0 bases, with 7 bases between them. CDR3 length: 14 amino acids.

The V gene is TRBV15, the J gene TRBJ2-7, with 7 bases matching TRBD1. V trimming: 8 bases; J trimming: 4 bases; junction bases outside the gene matches: 5. This CDR3 is 12 amino acids long. Germline V gene sequence: CDR1 LNHNV, CDR2 YYDKDF (reference sequence). The CDR3 DNA reads TGTGCCACCGGGCCAGGGGGATACGAGCAGTACTTC. Translated: CATGPGGYEQYF. The whole variable domain, filled in from reference TRBV15 and TRBJ2-7, reads DAMVIQNPRYQVTQFGKPVTLSCSQTLNHNVMYWYQQKSSQAPKLLFHYYDKDFNNEADTPDNFQSRRPNTSFCFLDIRSPGLGDTAMYLCATGPGGYEQYFGPGTRLTVT.

CDR3 residues: CASGGPPDTQYF. The CDR3 DNA reads TGTGCCAGCGGAGGACCCCCGGATACGCAGTATTTT. The chain is built from TRBV27 and TRBJ2-3, with a tentative D call TRBD2 (5 bases). Trimming left V 8 bases short and J 6 bases short, with 12 bases between. The V gene's germline CDR1 is MNHEY and CDR2 SMNVEV (reference sequence). The CDR3 consists of 12 residues.

In this sample, this clone turned up once. The gene calls are TRBV5-5 and TRBJ2-7; TRBD2 aligns across 7 bases. This CDR3 is built from 15 residues. Germline CDR1 SGHKS, CDR2 YYEKEE (reference sequence). V was clipped by 5 bases and J by 5 bases; unmatched bases: 13. CDR3 nucleotides: TGTGCCAGCAGTTACCGGGACTACAGTCTCGACGAGCAGTACTTC. It specifies CASSYRDYSLDEQYF.

The CDR3 region has the DNA TGTGCCAGTAGTATTGTGGAGGGCGCGGGCAAAGAGACCCAGTACTTC. It encodes CASSIVEGAGKETQYF. The V and J genes are TRBV19 and TRBJ2-5, with D tentatively TRBD2 (6 bases). This CDR3 comprises 16 residues. Trimming removed 3 bases at V and 3 bases at J, with 17 bases between. Per the germline V gene, CDR1 is LNHDA and CDR2 is SQIVND (reference sequence). Full variable domain (missing parts from reference TRBV19 and TRBJ2-5): DGGITQSPKYLFRKEGQNVTLSCEQNLNHDAMYWYRQDPGQGLRLIYYSQIVNDFQKGDIAEGYSVSREKKESFPLTVTSAQKNPTAFYLCASSIVEGAGKETQYFGPGTRLLVL.

The rearrangement joins TRBV29-1 to TRBJ2-7; 9 bases align to TRBD1. J was trimmed by 3 bases and V by 5 bases; bases with no gene match: 8. Germline V CDR1 and CDR2: SQVTM, ANQGSEA. The CDR3 extends over 14 amino acids. The CDR3 is CSVPGPGQGYEQYF. The DNA for the CDR3 is TGCAGCGTTCCAGGACCGGGACAGGGCTACGAGCAGTACTTC.

The chain is built from TRBV9 and TRBJ2-3; tentative D call: TRBD1 (5 bases). Germline V lookup: CDR1 SGDLS, CDR2 YYNGEE. Trimming stripped 4 bases from V and 5 bases from J, with 20 bases between. The CDR3 runs 16 residues. In DNA, the CDR3 is TGTGCCAGCAGCCCACAACCTACAGGATTGGGAGATACGCAGTATTTT. This sequence encodes CASSPQPTGLGDTQYF.

V usage is TRBV2 and J usage is TRBJ2-7; a possible D gene is TRBD1 (5 bases). CDR1 is SNHLY, CDR2 FYNNEI, per germline. The CDR3 has 14 residues. V was cut by 4 bases and J by 7 bases, with 17 bases left in between. DNA for the CDR3: TGTGCCAGCAGTGGAGACAGTGCCGCAGCGGAGCAGTACTTC. Residues: CASSGDSAAAEQYF.

This chain uses TRBV5-6 with TRBJ2-7; either TRBD1 or TRBD2 may supply D (5 bases each). This CDR3 is 13 amino acids long. V gave up 3 bases and J gave up 6 bases, with 13 bases separating them. Germline values: CDR1 SGHDT, CDR2 YYEEEE. CDR3 sequence reads: CASSSGRGGEQYF. DNA for the CDR3: TGTGCCAGCAGCTCCGGCCGTGGGGGCGAGCAGTACTTC.

For this clone: Other nucleotide sequences from this sample produce the same CDR3. The gene calls are TRBV28 and TRBJ1-1; tentative D call: TRBD1 (5 bases). V was clipped by 5 bases and J by 0 bases, with 7 bases between them. The CDR3 sequence is 13 residues long. Per germline, CDR1 MDHEN and CDR2 SYDVKM. The CDR3: CASSGQMNTEAFF. The CDR3 DNA follows: TGTGCCAGCAGTGGACAAATGAACACTGAAGCTTTCTTT.

DNA of the CDR3: TGTGCCAGCAGCTTAGAACCAGGGACCGGGGAGCTGTTTTTT. It encodes CASSLEPGTGELFF. The chain recombines TRBV7-8 with TRBJ2-2; D perhaps matches TRBD1 (5 bases). This CDR3 has 14 residues. Germline CDR1 SGHVS, CDR2 FQNEAQ. The ends were cut back, 1 base at V and 5 bases at J, with 8 bases in the middle.

The table lists this clone with a count of one. The rearrangement joins TRBV5-6 to TRBJ2-3; 8 nucleotides line up with TRBD1. CDR1 and CDR2 (germline): SGHDT, YYEEEE. Trimming at V came to 4 bases and at J to 3 bases, leaving 7 bases not matched to a gene. This CDR3 comprises 15 residues. In DNA, the CDR3 is TGTGCCAGCAGCGGACCGGGACAGGAGACAGATACGCAGTATTTT. Protein sequence: CASSGPGQETDTQYF.

The chain couples TRBV7-9 to TRBJ2-3, with D tentatively TRBD1 (6 bases). Germline CDR1 reads SEHNR; CDR2 reads FQNEAQ (reference sequence). V was cut by 5 bases and J by 0 bases, with 21 bases left in between. The CDR3 runs to 18 residues. CDR3 DNA: TGTGCCAGCAGCGCTAGTATTCCCCGGCAGGGGAGCACAGATACGCAGTATTTT. This gives the protein CASSASIPRQGSTDTQYF.

This rearrangement joins TRBV11-2 to TRBJ2-1; 8 bases are shared with TRBD1. From germline, CDR1 is SGHAT and CDR2 FQNNGV. The J segment lost 2 bases and the V segment lost 5 bases, leaving 8 bases of the junction unmatched. The CDR3 is 16 amino acids. The CDR3 loop is CASSITGTGPYNEQFF. CDR3 sequence (DNA): TGTGCCAGCAGCATTACCGGGACAGGTCCCTACAATGAGCAGTTCTTC.

The chain joins TRBV11-2 to TRBJ1-4; D unclear. Trimming removed 3 bases from V and 8 bases from J, with 19 bases in between. The CDR3 length is 16 residues. The V gene's germline CDR1 is SGHAT and CDR2 FQNNGV. CDR3 DNA: TGTGCCAGCAGCTTCGGTCATTTGGTCGACTCCGAAAAACTGTTTTTT. Its protein is CASSFGHLVDSEKLFF.

CDR3 in DNA: TGTGCCAGCAGTTCGCCCCAGATGCAGTACTTC. Amino acid sequence: CASSSPQMQYF. The chain carries TRBV27 and TRBJ2-7; D unclear. Trimming stripped 4 bases from V and 9 bases from J, with 10 bases between. The CDR3 is made up of 11 amino acids. CDR1 and CDR2 (germline): MNHEY, SMNVEV (reference sequence).

The V call is TRBV2, the J call TRBJ2-3, with 8 positions matching TRBD2. Germline V CDR1 and CDR2: SNHLY, FYNNEI. Trimming took 2 bases from V and 4 from J; bases not matched to a gene: 8. The CDR3 is made up of 16 amino acids. In DNA form, the CDR3 reads TGTGCCAGCAGTGAAAGATCCAGCGGGAGCTCAGATACGCAGTATTTT. This sequence encodes CASSERSSGSSDTQYF.

CDR3 amino acids: CASTFMGLGANIQYF. CDR3 sequence (DNA): TGTGCCAGCACCTTTATGGGACTAGGGGCAAACATTCAGTACTTC. The V call is TRBV6-1, the J call TRBJ2-4; 8 bases fit TRBD2. CDR3 length: 15 amino acids. The germline gives CDR1 MNHNS, CDR2 SASEGT. Trimming took 7 bases from V and 6 from J; bases not matched to a gene: 11.

J is TRBJ2-7 and V is TRBV29-1, with D tentatively TRBD1 (6 bases). Germline V gene data show CDR1 as SQVTM and CDR2 as ANQGSEA. CDR3 size: 14 residues. V lost 5 bases and J 6 bases, leaving 20 bases between the germline ends. The CDR3: CSVWETGRESEQYF. The CDR3 DNA follows: TGCAGCGTTTGGGAGACAGGCCGCGAGTCCGAGCAGTACTTC.

V gene TRBV29-1 combines with J gene TRBJ2-2, with 14 bases that match TRBD2. Germline loops: CDR1 SQVTM, CDR2 ANQGSEA. The CDR3 has 20 residues. V lost 2 bases, J lost 2 bases, and 13 bases stayed unmatched. CDR3 DNA sequence: TGCAGCGTTGAATCTCGTTCGGGGACTAGCGGGAGCCGAAACACCGGGGAGCTGTTTTTT. Residues: CSVESRSGTSGSRNTGELFF.

J is TRBJ2-7 and V is TRBV28; 8 bases agree with TRBD2. The CDR3 runs to 14 residues. V trimming: 10 bases; J trimming: 7 bases; junction bases outside the gene matches: 15. From germline, CDR1 is MDHEN and CDR2 SYDVKM. The CDR3 DNA is TGTGCCAACTCTGAGGCGGGACTAGGACGAGAGCAGTACTTC. It codes for CANSEAGLGREQYF.

This rearrangement joins TRBV28 to TRBJ2-5, with 11 bases aligning to TRBD2. The CDR3 consists of 15 residues. Germline V gene sequence: CDR1 MDHEN, CDR2 SYDVKM. V dropped 6 bases and J dropped 5; count of bases not matched to a gene: 8. CDR3 residues: CASRYSGRVMETQYF. The CDR3 DNA is TGTGCCAGCAGATATAGCGGGAGGGTAATGGAGACCCAGTACTTC.

The rearrangement uses TRBV4-2 and TRBJ1-3, with D unclear. V gave up 1 base and J gave up 4 bases, with 8 bases separating them. Germline V gives CDR1 LGHNA, CDR2 YNFKEQ. The CDR3 totals 14 residues. In DNA form, the CDR3 reads TGTGCCAGCAGCCAAGGGTTATTCGGAAACACCATATATTTT. Amino acids: CASSQGLFGNTIYF.

The chain couples TRBV9 to TRBJ2-1, with 10 bases aligning to TRBD1. J was trimmed by 8 bases and V by 3 bases; bases with no gene match: 8. The V gene's germline CDR1 is SGDLS and CDR2 YYNGEE. This CDR3 has 15 amino acids. The CDR3 DNA reads as TGTGCCAGCAGCGGCGGGACAGGGGTAGGCGATGAGCAGTTCTTC. Translation: CASSGGTGVGDEQFF.

For this clone: The sample has other DNA sequences that encode this CDR3 too. Written as DNA, the CDR3 is TGTGCCAGCAGTTTACGTGGTCAGCCCCAGCATTTT. Protein product: CASSLRGQPQHF. The chain combines TRBV27 with TRBJ1-5; no firm D call. V lost 2 bases and J 6 bases, leaving 5 bases between the germline ends. There are 12 residues in the CDR3. Germline V gives CDR1 MNHEY, CDR2 SMNVEV (reference sequence).